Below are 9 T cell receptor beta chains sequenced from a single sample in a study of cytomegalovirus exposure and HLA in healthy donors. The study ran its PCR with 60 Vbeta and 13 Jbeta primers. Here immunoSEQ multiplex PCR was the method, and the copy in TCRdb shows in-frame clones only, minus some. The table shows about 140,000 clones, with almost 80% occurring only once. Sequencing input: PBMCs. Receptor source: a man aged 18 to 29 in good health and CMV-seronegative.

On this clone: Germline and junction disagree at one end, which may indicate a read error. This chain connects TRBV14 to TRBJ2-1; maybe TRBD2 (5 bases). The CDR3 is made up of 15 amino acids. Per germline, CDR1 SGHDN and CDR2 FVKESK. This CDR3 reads CASSQDASSSNEQFF. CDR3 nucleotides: TGTGCCAGCAGCCAAGATGCTAGCTCCTCCAATGAGCAGTTCTTC.

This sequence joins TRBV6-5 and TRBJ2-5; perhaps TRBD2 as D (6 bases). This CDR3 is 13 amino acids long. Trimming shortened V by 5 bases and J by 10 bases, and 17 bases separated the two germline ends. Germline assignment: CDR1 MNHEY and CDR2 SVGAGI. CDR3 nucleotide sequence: TGTGCCAGCAGTGCCCTGGACGGGGGTCGCCAGTACTTC. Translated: CASSALDGGRQYF.

The CDR3 loop is CASSLGEMRRGDYGYTF. In nucleotides, the CDR3 is TGTGCCAGCAGCTTAGGTGAGATGAGAAGAGGAGACTATGGCTACACCTTC. The V and J genes are TRBV7-9 and TRBJ1-2; D remains ambiguous. The V gene's germline CDR1 is SEHNR and CDR2 FQNEAQ (reference sequence). The CDR3 extends over 17 amino acids. Trimming shortened V by 1 base and J by 3 bases, and 18 bases separated the two germline ends.

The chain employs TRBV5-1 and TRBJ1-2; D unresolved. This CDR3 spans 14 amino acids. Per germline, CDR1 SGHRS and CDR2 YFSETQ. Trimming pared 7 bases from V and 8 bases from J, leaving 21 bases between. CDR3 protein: CASRKEGGYDGYTF. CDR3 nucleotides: TGCGCCAGCCGAAAAGAGGGAGGGTACGACGGCTACACCTTC.

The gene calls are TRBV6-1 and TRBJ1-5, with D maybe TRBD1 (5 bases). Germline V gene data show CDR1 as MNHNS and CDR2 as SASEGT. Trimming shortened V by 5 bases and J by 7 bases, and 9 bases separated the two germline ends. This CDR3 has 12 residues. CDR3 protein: CASSTDKQPQHF. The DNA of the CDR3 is TGTGCCAGCAGTACGGACAAGCAGCCCCAGCATTTT.

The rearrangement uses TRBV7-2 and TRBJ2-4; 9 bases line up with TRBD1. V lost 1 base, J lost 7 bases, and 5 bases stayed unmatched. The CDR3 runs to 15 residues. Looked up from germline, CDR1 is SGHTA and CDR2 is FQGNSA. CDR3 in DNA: TGTGCCAGCAGCTTAGAGCAGGGACAGGGTAACATTCAGTACTTC. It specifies CASSLEQGQGNIQYF.

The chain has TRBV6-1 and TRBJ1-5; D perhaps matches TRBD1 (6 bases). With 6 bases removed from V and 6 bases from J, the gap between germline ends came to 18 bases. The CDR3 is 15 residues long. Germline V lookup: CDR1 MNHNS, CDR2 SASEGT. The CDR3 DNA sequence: TGTGCCAGCAGGATAGACAGGTTGGGTAGTCAGCCCCAGCATTTT. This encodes CASRIDRLGSQPQHF.

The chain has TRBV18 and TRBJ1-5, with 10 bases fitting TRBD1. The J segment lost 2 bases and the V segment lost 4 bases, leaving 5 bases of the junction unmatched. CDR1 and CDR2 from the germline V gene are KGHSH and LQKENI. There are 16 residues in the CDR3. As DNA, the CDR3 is TGTGCCAGCTCACTCGACAGGGGGCTCGGCAATCAGCCCCAGCATTTT. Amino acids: CASSLDRGLGNQPQHF.

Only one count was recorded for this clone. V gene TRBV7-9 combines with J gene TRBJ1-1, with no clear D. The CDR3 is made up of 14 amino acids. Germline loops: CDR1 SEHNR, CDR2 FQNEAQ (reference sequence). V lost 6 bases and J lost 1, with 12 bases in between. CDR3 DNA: TGTGCCAGCAGATACTCCTCAGGGAACACTGAAGCTTTCTTT. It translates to CASRYSSGNTEAFF.